This TCR beta chain was identified during a study of response to subunit inactivated influenza vaccine. Study conclusions and caveats: After each seasonal influenza vaccination, few new T cells are recruited, the authors suggested.

Each CDR3 protein is one row after TCRdb ran MiXCR on the RT-PCR reads. The table has approximately 520,000 distinct CDR3 sequences, 16% seen once. CDR3 size: 16 residues. V lost 2 bases and J lost 0, with 12 bases in between. Germline CDR1 reads SGHTA; CDR2 reads FQGNSA. A few counts support this clonotype. Its cognate antigen is unknown. The chain carries TRBV7-2 and TRBJ2-3; D could derive from TRBD1 or TRBD2 (5 bases each). This receptor was obtained from a man in his fifties or sixties who received an inactivated influenza vaccine. This sample comprised CD4+ T cells sorted from PBMCs, obtained roughly 24 months after vaccination. CDR3 sequence: CASSLFGGPSTDTQYF. The CDR3 DNA follows: TGTGCCAGCAGCTTATTTGGGGGACCCAGCACAGATACGCAGTATTTT. Variable domain in full (rest from reference TRBV7-2 and TRBJ2-3): GAGVSQSPSNKVTEKGKDVELRCDPISGHTALYWYRQSLGQGLEFLIYFQGNSAPDKSGLPSDRFSAERTGGSVSTLTIQRTQQEDSAVYLCASSLFGGPSTDTQYFGPGTRLTVL.